This T cell receptor (beta chain) was identified during a study of Graves' ophthalmopathy and Graves' hyperthyroidism. Trimming took 3 bases from V and 5 from J; bases not matched to a gene: 3. The CDR3 loop spans 13 amino acids. The germline CDR1 and CDR2 sequences are SNHLY and FYNNEI. Amplification of TCR beta CDR3 regions used RNA transcripts. HTBI primers were employed in first-round RT-PCR, then a second-round multiplex PCR followed. TCRdb reprocessed the multiplex PCR reads via MiXCR and lists one record per CDR3 protein. The sample carries hundreds of thousands of distinct CDR3 sequences, roughly 20% recorded once.

This clonotype originated in a woman aged 18-35 years with stable Graves' hyperthyroidism. Some clones in this sample may be carry-over from other donors' samples. This sequence joins TRBV2 and TRBJ1-2; TRBD1 aligns across 7 bases. The sample consisted of peripheral blood. The CDR3 region has the DNA TGTGCCAGCAGTGATGACAGGGTTTATGGCTACACCTTC. Residues: CASSDDRVYGYTF.